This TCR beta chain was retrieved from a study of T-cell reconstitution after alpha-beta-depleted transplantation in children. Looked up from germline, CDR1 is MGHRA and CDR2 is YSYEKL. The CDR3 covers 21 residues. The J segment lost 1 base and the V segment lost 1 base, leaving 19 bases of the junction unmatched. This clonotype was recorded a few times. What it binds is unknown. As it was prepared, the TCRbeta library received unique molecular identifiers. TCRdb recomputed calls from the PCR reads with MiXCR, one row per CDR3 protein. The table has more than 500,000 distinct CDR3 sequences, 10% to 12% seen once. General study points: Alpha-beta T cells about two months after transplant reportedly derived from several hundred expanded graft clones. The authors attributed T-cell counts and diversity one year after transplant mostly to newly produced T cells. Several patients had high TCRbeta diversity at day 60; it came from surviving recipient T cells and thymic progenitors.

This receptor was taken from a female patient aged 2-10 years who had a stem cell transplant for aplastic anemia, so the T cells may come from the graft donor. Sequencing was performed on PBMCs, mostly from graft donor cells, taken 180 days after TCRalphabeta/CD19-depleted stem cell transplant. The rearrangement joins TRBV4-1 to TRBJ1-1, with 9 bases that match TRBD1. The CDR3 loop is CASSQAPGTGRHPMGNTEAFF. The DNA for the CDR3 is TGCGCCAGCAGCCAAGCCCCCGGGACAGGGCGGCATCCCATGGGGAACACTGAAGCTTTCTTT.